This T cell receptor (beta chain) stems from a study of blood T cell repertoires in COVID-19. Study overall: The study drew acute and convalescent COVID-19 samples from the United States, Italy and Spain. T cells, B-cell-depleted T cells, or PBMCs provided the cDNA or gDNA that served as material.

Per the authors' pipeline: Amplification of reference gene primers provided the estimated nucleated cell counts. The repertoire was sequenced with immunoSEQ multiplex PCR; TCRdb's copy has only in-frame clones and lacks some. V, J and clone size reflect that table, while D and trimming were determined from the DNA. The sample lists over 130,000 clones, roughly 85% seen once, with around 3% in the top ten. V was clipped by 4 bases and J by 5 bases; unmatched bases: 4. Germline CDR1 and CDR2: SGHDT and YYEEEE. The CDR3 sequence is 14 residues long. The source is a man aged 50-60 years with acute or convalescent COVID-19. Sequencing used peripheral blood. This chain uses TRBV5-6 with TRBJ2-2, with TRBD1 matching 8 bases. The DNA of the CDR3 is TGTGCCAGCAGCCCCGGGACAGGAACCGGGGAGCTGTTTTTT. Its protein product is CASSPGTGTGELFF.